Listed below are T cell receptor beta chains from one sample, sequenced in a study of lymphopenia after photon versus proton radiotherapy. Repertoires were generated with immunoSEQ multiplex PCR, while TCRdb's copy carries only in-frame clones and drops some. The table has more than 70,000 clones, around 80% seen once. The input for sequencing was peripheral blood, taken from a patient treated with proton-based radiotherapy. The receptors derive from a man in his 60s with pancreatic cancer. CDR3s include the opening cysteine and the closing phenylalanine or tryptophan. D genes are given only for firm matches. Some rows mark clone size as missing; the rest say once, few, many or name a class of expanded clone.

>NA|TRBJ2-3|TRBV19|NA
TGTGCCAGTAGTACACACAGCACAGATACGCAGTATTTT
CASSTHSTDTQYF
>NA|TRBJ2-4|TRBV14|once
TGTGCCAGCAGTCACGGGGGCTTTGGTGGCAAAAACATTCAGTACTTC
CASSHGGFGGKNIQYF
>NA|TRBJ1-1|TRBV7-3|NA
TGTGCCAGCAGCTTAGGGGCCGGTGGGACTGAAGCTTTCTTT
CASSLGAGGTEAFF
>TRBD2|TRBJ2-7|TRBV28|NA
TGTGCCAGCAGTTCCCCGACTAGCGGGAGTAGTAACGAGCAGTACTTC
CASSSPTSGSSNEQYF
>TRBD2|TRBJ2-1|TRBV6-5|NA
TGTGCCAGCAGAGGCGGGAGGAGTGAGCAGTTCTTC
CASRGGRSEQFF
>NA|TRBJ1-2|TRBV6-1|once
TGTGCCAGCGTTGAAACGGGGGGCGCCGGCTATGGCTACACCTTC
CASVETGGAGYGYTF
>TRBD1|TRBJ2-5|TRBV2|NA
TGTGCCAGCAGGAGACAGGGGGTTGGCGAGACCCAGTACTTC
CASRRQGVGETQYF
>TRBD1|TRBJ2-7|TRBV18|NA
TGTGCCAGCTCACCTGGGACAGGAGGCTCCTACGAGCAGTACTTC
CASSPGTGGSYEQYF
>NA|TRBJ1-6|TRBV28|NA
TGTGCCAGCAGACAGGATTGGGCTCTGAGGTCACCCCTCCACTTT
CASRQDWALRSPLHF
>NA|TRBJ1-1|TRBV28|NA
TGTGCCAGCAGAAATAGACCGGACTGGAACACTGAAGCTTTCTTT
CASRNRPDWNTEAFF
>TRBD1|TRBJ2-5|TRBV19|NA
TGTGCCAGTACCTCCGAGGGGACAGGGAAAGAGACCCAGTACTTC
CASTSEGTGKETQYF
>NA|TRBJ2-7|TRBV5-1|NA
TGCGCCAGCAGCTTGGGGGGACAAAACTACGAGCAGTACTTC
CASSLGGQNYEQYF
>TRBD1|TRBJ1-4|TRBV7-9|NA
TGTGCCAGCAGTCCGCCGGGACAGAGAGAAAAACTGTTTTTT
CASSPPGQREKLFF